The present entry profiles one T cell receptor beta chain with its context. Its antigen is not known. This sample is part of a study of shared clonotypes between healthy human individuals. Findings of the study overall: Only blood samples were collected, and tissue repertoires likely differ. Donors were few, which limited the genetic and exposure-history diversity represented.

Germline values: CDR1 LGHNA, CDR2 YNFKEQ. The ends were cut back, 4 bases at V and 0 bases at J, with 13 bases in the middle. CDR3 length: 15 amino acids. The protocol was immunoSEQ multiplex PCR, while the TCRdb copy is restricted to in-frame clones and leaves out a portion. This sample has around 1,100,000 clones; 60% to 80% occur once, and the top ten carry 0.7% to 0.95%. The chain couples TRBV4-2 to TRBJ2-7, with unresolved D. This receptor was identified in a man between 18 and 35 years old in good health. Some clones in this sample may be carry-over from other donors' samples. Specimen: memory CD4+ T cells from PBMCs. Subset described: CD45RA-negative fraction. The CDR3 region has the DNA TGTGCCAGCAGCCGCAACCACCGGAGCTCCTACGAGCAGTACTTC. Translated, it gives CASSRNHRSSYEQYF.